What follows are 9 T cell receptor beta chains derived from one specimen sequenced in a study of control samples from healthy donors and cancer patients (dated by TCRdb to 2020 to 2022). Library preparation used the immunoSEQ multiplex PCR assay. Here the immuneACCESS table is served through TCRdb, limited to in-frame sequences with V and J called. Missing clones are a known gap in these copies; in checked studies unresolved V genes cover under half, and the rest lacks a known reason. This sample lists about 190,000 clones; about 90% were detected once. The top ten clonotypes cover less than 2% of the sample. Material for sequencing was blood. These receptor sequences come from a young man in good health.

The chain uses TRBV6-5 and TRBJ1-3; D is unclear. Germline CDR1 and CDR2: MNHEY and SVGAGI. V was shortened by 5 bases and J by 4 bases, with 15 bases between the two germline ends. There are 15 residues in the CDR3. The CDR3 region has the DNA TGTGCCAGCAGTCGCTCTCATAATCCGGGAAACACCATATATTTT. This encodes CASSRSHNPGNTIYF.

The chain links TRBV13 to TRBJ1-1, with 7 bases aligning to TRBD1. The CDR3 covers 14 residues. J was trimmed by 2 bases and V by 10 bases; bases with no gene match: 10. Germline V gives CDR1 PRHDT, CDR2 FYEKMQ (reference sequence). This CDR3 is CATEHGTDNTEAFF. DNA for the CDR3: TGTGCCACGGAACACGGGACAGATAACACTGAAGCTTTCTTT.

This chain connects TRBV5-1 to TRBJ1-1; D gene uncertain. The germline gives CDR1 SGHRS, CDR2 YFSETQ. The CDR3 contains 14 residues. V lost 7 bases and J 4 bases, leaving 17 bases between the germline ends. The CDR3 is CASGERASGTEAFF. CDR3 sequence (DNA): TGCGCCAGCGGAGAGAGGGCCTCGGGCACTGAAGCTTTCTTT.

This sequence joins TRBV5-6 and TRBJ1-6; 9 bases are a match to TRBD1. With 0 bases clipped from V and 9 bases from J, the junction kept 4 bases outside the gene matches. The CDR3 is 15 amino acids. Germline CDR1 SGHDT, CDR2 YYEEEE. The CDR3 region is CASSLAQGQGSPLHF. CDR3 DNA: TGTGCCAGCAGCTTGGCACAGGGACAGGGTTCACCCCTCCACTTT. The full variable domain, in which reference TRBV5-6 and TRBJ1-6 provide the parts outside the CDR3, is DAGVTQSPTHLIKTRGQQVTLRCSPKSGHDTVSWYQQALGQGPQFIFQYYEEEERQRGNFPDRFSGHQFPNYSSELNVNALLLGDSALYLCASSLAQGQGSPLHFGNGTRLTVT.

V is TRBV29-1 and J is TRBJ2-3; a weak D match, TRBD1 (6 bases). The CDR3 extends over 12 amino acids. The germline gives CDR1 SQVTM, CDR2 ANQGSEA. The V end lost 6 bases, the J end lost 5 bases, and 12 bases lay between the germline ends. CDR3 region: CSVRQGRDTQYF. The DNA of the CDR3 is TGCAGCGTAAGGCAGGGGAGAGATACGCAGTATTTT.

The V call is TRBV10-3, the J call TRBJ1-1; 9 nucleotides line up with TRBD1. Germline lookup yields CDR1 ENHRY and CDR2 SYGVKD. The V segment lost 6 bases and the J segment 3 bases; nucleotides outside the gene matches: 2. This CDR3 is 13 amino acids long. CDR3 nucleotide sequence: TGTGCCATCAGGAGGACAGGGGACACTGAAGCTTTCTTT. Its protein product is CAIRRTGDTEAFF.

This chain connects TRBV5-1 to TRBJ2-6; TRBD2 might be the D (7 bases). Per the germline V gene, CDR1 is SGHRS and CDR2 is YFSETQ. Trimming stripped 1 base from V and 0 bases from J, with 14 bases between. The CDR3 is 18 residues long. For the CDR3, the DNA is TGCGCCAGCAGCTTGTCGGGGGGCCTCCCCTCTGGGGCCAACGTCCTGACTTTC. Translated: CASSLSGGLPSGANVLTF.

This CDR3 reads CASSSQSRGGRETQYF. Here the CDR3 DNA reads TGTGCCAGCAGCTCTCAGAGCCGGGGGGGCCGGGAGACCCAGTACTTC. The chain recombines TRBV28 with TRBJ2-5, with TRBD2 matching 8 bases. Germline trimming cut 6 bases from V and 5 bases from J; bases unmatched to any gene: 14. The length of the CDR3 is 16 residues. Germline V gene data show CDR1 as MDHEN and CDR2 as SYDVKM.

The chain carries TRBV20-1 and TRBJ2-2; D unresolved. The CDR3 has 15 residues. Germline loops: CDR1 DFQATT, CDR2 SNEGSKA (reference sequence). Between the trimmed V and J ends, which lost 3 bases and 1 base, there was a span of 12 bases. This CDR3 is CSASKGSLNTGELFF. CDR3 sequence (DNA): TGCAGTGCTAGTAAAGGATCCTTGAACACCGGGGAGCTGTTTTTT.